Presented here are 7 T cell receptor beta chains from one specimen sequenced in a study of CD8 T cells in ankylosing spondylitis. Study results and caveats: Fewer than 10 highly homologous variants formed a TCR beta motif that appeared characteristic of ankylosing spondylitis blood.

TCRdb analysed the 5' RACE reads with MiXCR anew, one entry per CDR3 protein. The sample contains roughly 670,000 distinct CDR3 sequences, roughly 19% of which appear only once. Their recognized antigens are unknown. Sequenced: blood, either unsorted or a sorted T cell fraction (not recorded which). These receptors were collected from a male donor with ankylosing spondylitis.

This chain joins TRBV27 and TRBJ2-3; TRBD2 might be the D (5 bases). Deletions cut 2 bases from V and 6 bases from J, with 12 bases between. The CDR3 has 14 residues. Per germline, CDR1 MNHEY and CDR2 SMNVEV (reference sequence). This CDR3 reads CASSLTIATDTQYF. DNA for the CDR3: TGTGCCAGCAGTTTAACTATAGCGACGGATACGCAGTATTTT.

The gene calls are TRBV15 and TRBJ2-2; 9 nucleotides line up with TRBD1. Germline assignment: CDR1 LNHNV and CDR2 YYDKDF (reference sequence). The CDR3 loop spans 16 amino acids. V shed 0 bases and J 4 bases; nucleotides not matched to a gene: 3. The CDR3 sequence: CATSRDGTGFTGELFF. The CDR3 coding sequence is TGTGCCACCAGCAGAGATGGGACAGGGTTCACCGGGGAGCTGTTTTTT.

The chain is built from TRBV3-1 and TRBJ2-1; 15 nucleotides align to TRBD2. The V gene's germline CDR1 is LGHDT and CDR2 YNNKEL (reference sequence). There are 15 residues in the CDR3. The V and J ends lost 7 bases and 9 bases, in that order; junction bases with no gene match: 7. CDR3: CASTRQGLAGGEQFF. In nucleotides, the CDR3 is TGTGCCAGCACCCGCCAGGGACTAGCGGGAGGTGAGCAGTTCTTC.

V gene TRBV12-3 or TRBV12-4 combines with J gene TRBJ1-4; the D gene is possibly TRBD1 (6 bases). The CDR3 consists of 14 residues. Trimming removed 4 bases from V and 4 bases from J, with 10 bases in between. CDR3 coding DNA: TGTGCCAGCAGTTCCGGGACAAGTAATGAAAAACTGTTTTTT. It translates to CASSSGTSNEKLFF.

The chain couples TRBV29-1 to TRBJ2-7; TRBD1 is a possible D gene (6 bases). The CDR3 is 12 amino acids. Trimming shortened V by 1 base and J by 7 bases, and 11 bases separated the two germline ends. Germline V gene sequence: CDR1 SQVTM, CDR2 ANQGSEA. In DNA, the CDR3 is TGCAGCGTTGAAGTAACAGGGTTAGAGCAGTACTTC. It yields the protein CSVEVTGLEQYF.

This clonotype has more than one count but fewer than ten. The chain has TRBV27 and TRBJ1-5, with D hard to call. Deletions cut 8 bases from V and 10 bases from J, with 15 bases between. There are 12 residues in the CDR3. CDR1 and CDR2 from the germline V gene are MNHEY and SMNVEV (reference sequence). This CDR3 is CASGLNGGPQHF. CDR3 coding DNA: TGTGCCAGCGGACTGAATGGTGGCCCCCAGCATTTT.

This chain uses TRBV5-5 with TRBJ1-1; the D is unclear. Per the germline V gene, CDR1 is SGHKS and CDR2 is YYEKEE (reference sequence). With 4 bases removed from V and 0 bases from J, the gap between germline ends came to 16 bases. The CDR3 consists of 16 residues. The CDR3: CASSRLLDGMNTEAFF. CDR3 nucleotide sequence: TGTGCCAGCAGCCGCCTTCTCGACGGAATGAACACTGAAGCTTTCTTT.